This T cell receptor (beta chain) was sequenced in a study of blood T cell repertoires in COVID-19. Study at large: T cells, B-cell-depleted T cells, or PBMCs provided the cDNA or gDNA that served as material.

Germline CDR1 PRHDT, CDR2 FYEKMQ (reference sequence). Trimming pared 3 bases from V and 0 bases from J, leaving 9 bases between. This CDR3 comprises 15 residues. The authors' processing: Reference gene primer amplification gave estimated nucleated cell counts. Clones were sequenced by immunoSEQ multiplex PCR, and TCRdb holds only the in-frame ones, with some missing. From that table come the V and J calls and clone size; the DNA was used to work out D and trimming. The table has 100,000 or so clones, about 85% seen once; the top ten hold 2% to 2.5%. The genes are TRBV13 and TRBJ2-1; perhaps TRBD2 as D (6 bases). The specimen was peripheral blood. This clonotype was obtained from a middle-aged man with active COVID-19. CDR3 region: CASSLDGSSYNEQFF. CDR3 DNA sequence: TGTGCCAGCAGCTTGGACGGGAGCTCCTACAATGAGCAGTTCTTC.